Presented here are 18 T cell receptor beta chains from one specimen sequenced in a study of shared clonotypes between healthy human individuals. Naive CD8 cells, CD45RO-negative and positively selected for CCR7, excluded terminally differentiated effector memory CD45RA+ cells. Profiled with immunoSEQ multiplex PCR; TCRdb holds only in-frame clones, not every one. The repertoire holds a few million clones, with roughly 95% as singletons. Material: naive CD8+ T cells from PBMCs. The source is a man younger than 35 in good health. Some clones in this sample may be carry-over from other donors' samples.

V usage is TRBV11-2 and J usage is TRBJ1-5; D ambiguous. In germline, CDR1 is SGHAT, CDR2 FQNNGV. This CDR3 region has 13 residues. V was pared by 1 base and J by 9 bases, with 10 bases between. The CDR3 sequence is CASSLVIAGPQHF. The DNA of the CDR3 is TGTGCCAGCAGCTTAGTAATTGCAGGGCCCCAGCATTTT.

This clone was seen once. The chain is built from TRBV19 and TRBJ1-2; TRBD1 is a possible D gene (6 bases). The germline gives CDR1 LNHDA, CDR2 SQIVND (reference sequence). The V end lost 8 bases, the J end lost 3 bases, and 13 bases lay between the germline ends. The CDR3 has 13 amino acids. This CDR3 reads CASRVQGYYGYTF. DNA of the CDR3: TGTGCCAGTCGGGTCCAGGGGTACTATGGCTACACCTTC.

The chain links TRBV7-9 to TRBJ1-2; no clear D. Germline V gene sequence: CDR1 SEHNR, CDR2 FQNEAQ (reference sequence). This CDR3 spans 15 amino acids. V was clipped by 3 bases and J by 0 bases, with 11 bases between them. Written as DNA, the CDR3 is TGTGCCAGCAGCTTTGTGGGGTTAACTAACTATGGCTACACCTTC. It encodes CASSFVGLTNYGYTF.

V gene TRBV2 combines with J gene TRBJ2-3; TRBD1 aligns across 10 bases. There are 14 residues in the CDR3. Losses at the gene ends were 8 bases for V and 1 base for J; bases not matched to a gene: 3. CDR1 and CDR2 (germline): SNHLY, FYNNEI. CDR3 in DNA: TGTGCCAGCCGCGGGACAGGGGGCACAGATACGCAGTATTTT. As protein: CASRGTGGTDTQYF.

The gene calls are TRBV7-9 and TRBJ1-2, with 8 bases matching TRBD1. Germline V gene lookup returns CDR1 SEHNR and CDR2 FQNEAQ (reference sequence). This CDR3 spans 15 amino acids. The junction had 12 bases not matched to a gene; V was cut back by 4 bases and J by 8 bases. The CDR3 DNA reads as TGTGCCAGCAGCTCCCGCCTCGACAGGGGACAAGGCTACACCTTC. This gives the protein CASSSRLDRGQGYTF.

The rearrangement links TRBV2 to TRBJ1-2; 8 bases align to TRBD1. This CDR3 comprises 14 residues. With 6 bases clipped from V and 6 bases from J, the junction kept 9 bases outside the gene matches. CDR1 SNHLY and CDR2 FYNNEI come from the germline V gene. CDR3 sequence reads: CASSTGQGMHGYTF. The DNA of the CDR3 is TGTGCCAGCAGCACTGGACAGGGCATGCATGGCTACACCTTC. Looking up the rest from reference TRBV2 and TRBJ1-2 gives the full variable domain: EPEVTQTPSHQVTQMGQEVILRCVPISNHLYFYWYRQILGQKVEFLVSFYNNEISEKSEIFDDQFSVERPDGSNFTLKIRSTKLEDSAMYFCASSTGQGMHGYTFGSGTRLTVV.

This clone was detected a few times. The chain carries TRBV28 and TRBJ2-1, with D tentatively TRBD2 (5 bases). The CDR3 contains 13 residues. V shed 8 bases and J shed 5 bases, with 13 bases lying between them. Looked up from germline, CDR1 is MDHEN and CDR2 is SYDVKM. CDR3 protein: CASGRAEDNEQFF. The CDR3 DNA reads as TGTGCCAGCGGTCGAGCGGAGGACAATGAGCAGTTCTTC.

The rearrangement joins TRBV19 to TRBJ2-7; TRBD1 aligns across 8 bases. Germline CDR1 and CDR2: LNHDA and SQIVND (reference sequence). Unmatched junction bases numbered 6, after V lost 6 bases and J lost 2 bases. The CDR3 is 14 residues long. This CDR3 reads CASRTTGATYEQYF. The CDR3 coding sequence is TGTGCCAGTAGAACGACAGGGGCAACCTACGAGCAGTACTTC.

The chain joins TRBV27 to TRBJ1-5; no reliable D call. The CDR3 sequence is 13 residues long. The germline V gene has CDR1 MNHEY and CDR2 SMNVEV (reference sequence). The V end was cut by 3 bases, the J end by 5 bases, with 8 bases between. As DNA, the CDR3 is TGTGCCAGCAGTTTTTCGTCCCATCAGCCCCAGCATTTT. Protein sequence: CASSFSSHQPQHF.

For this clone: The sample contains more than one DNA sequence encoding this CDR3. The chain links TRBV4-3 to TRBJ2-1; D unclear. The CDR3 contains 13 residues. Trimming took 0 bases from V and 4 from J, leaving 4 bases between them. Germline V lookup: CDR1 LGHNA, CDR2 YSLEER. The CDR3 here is CASSQDGYNEQFF. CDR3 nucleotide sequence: TGCGCCAGCAGCCAAGATGGGTACAATGAGCAGTTCTTC.

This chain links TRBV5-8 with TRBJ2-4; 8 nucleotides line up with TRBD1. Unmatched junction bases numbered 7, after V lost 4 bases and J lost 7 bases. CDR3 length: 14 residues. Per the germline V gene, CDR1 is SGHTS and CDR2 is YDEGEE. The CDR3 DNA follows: TGTGCCAGCAGCGCCAGGGGGCGGGTGAACATTCAGTACTTC. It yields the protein CASSARGRVNIQYF.

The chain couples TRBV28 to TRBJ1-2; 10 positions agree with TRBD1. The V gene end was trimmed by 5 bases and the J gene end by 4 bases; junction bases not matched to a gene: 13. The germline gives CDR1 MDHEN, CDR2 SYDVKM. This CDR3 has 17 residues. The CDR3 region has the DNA TGTGCCAGCAGTCCAAACGTCGGGACAGGGGACGGCTATGGCTACACCTTC. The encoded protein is CASSPNVGTGDGYGYTF.

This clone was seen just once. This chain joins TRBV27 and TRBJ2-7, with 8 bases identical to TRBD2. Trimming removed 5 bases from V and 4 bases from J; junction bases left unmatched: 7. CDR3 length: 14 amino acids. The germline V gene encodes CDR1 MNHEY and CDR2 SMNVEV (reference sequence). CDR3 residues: CASSTGLVGYEQYF. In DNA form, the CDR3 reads TGTGCCAGCAGTACGGGACTAGTGGGTTACGAGCAGTACTTC.

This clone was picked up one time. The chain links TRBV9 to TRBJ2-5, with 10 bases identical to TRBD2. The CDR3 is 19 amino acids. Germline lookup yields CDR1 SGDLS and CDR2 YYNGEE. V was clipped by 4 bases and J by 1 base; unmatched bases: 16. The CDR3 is CASSPRFRLAGEAQETQYF. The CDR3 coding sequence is TGTGCCAGCAGCCCGCGCTTTCGGCTAGCGGGAGAGGCCCAAGAGACCCAGTACTTC.

CDR3 residues: CASSLWGDSPYEQYF. The DNA for the CDR3 is TGTGCCAGCAGTTTATGGGGGGATTCTCCCTACGAGCAGTACTTC. V is TRBV28 and J is TRBJ2-7; D is tentatively TRBD1 or TRBD2 (5 bases each). The CDR3 is 15 amino acids. The germline V gene encodes CDR1 MDHEN and CDR2 SYDVKM. The V end was cut by 0 bases, the J end by 2 bases, with 11 bases between.

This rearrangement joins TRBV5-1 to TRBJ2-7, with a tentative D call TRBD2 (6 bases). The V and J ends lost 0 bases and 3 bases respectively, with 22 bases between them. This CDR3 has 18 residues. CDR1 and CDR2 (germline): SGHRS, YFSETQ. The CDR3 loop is CASSLDGGVASENYEQYF. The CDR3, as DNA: TGCGCCAGCAGCTTGGACGGAGGTGTGGCTAGCGAAAACTACGAGCAGTACTTC.

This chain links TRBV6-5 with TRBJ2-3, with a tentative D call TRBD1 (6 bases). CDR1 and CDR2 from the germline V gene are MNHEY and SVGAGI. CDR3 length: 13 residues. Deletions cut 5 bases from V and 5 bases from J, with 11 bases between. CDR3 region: CASSPGRGDTQYF. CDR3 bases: TGTGCCAGCAGTCCGGGCAGGGGAGATACGCAGTATTTT.

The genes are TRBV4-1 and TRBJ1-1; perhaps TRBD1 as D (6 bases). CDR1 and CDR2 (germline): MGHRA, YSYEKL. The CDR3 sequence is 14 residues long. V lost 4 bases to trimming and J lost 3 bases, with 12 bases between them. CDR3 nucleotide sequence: TGCGCCAGCAGCCCGGGCCGACAGGACACTGAAGCTTTCTTT. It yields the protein CASSPGRQDTEAFF.